A single sample gave rise to the 21 T cell receptor beta chains below, sequenced in a study of neoadjuvant anti-PD-1 for oral cavity cancer. TCRdb's table, derived via immunoSEQ multiplex PCR, lists solely in-frame clones and lacks some. The table records 70,000 to 95,000 clones, about 80% of them present only once. The specimen was PBMCs, collected before nivolumab (anti-PD-1) treatment. Source of these receptors: a person aged 35-79 years with oral cavity squamous cell carcinoma.

The V call is TRBV9, the J call TRBJ2-3; D call uncertain. With 0 bases removed from V and 0 bases from J, the gap between germline ends came to 14 bases. This CDR3 region has 17 residues. Germline V gene sequence: CDR1 SGDLS, CDR2 YYNGEE. In DNA, the CDR3 is TGTGCCAGCAGCGTAGGAGGATGGAAACCTAGCACAGATACGCAGTATTTT. It translates to CASSVGGWKPSTDTQYF.

This clone was seen a single time. The rearrangement uses TRBV7-9 and TRBJ2-7; 10 bases agree with TRBD2. The CDR3 covers 13 residues. Trimming took 5 bases from V and 6 from J; bases not matched to a gene: 4. Germline CDR1 and CDR2: SEHNR and FQNEAQ (reference sequence). CDR3 amino acids: CASSASGRGEQYF. Written as DNA, the CDR3 is TGTGCCAGCAGCGCTAGCGGGAGAGGCGAGCAGTACTTC.

The rearrangement uses TRBV28 and TRBJ1-5, with 7 bases lining up with TRBD1. This CDR3 contains 16 residues. Germline-derived CDR1 and CDR2 are MDHEN and SYDVKM. Unmatched junction bases numbered 7, after V lost 5 bases and J lost 0 bases. CDR3 DNA: TGTGCCAGCAGTACAGGGGTGCAGATTAGCAATCAGCCCCAGCATTTT. Translating it yields CASSTGVQISNQPQHF.

The gene calls are TRBV6-5 and TRBJ2-3, with D possibly being TRBD1 or TRBD2 (5 bases each). The CDR3 extends over 14 amino acids. From germline, CDR1 is MNHEY and CDR2 SVGAGI. V was pared by 5 bases and J by 7 bases, with 16 bases between. The CDR3 region has the DNA TGTGCCAGCAGTACCCGACGGGGCATGAATACGCAGTATTTT. This sequence encodes CASSTRRGMNTQYF.

The chain uses TRBV6-1 and TRBJ1-3; no firm D call. This CDR3 has 16 residues. The germline CDR1 and CDR2 sequences are MNHNS and SASEGT. V gave up 4 bases and J gave up 2 bases, with 15 bases separating them. This CDR3 reads CASSAKGNRPGNTIYF. CDR3 sequence (DNA): TGTGCCAGCAGTGCCAAAGGGAATCGTCCTGGAAACACCATATATTTT.

This clone was seen only a few times. The chain uses TRBV2 and TRBJ2-1, with 8 positions matching TRBD2. The CDR3 contains 15 residues. In germline, CDR1 is SNHLY, CDR2 FYNNEI. Germline trimming cut 8 bases from V and 7 bases from J; bases unmatched to any gene: 13. CDR3 sequence reads: CASSRSSGLANEQFF. The DNA of the CDR3 is TGTGCCAGCTCAAGATCTAGCGGGTTAGCGAATGAGCAGTTCTTC.

V is TRBV6-5 and J is TRBJ1-2, with D maybe TRBD1 (6 bases). V shed 5 bases and J shed 6 bases, with 19 bases lying between them. The CDR3 loop spans 15 amino acids. The germline CDR1 and CDR2 sequences are MNHEY and SVGAGI. The CDR3 loop is CASSLINSGVNGYTF. CDR3 bases: TGTGCCAGCAGTCTTATTAACTCAGGGGTGAATGGCTACACCTTC.

This chain joins TRBV28 and TRBJ2-7; D is possibly TRBD1 (5 bases). The CDR3 has 14 amino acids. Trimming removed 7 bases from V and 2 bases from J, with 15 bases in between. The V gene's germline CDR1 is MDHEN and CDR2 SYDVKM. CDR3: CASTLSRVPYEQYF. The CDR3 nucleotides read TGTGCCAGCACCCTAAGCAGGGTCCCCTACGAGCAGTACTTC.

The rearrangement links TRBV5-5 to TRBJ2-7, with D unclear. V shed 1 base and J shed 3 bases, with 8 bases lying between them. The germline V gene encodes CDR1 SGHKS and CDR2 YYEKEE (reference sequence). This CDR3 has 13 amino acids. The CDR3 DNA reads TGTGCCAGCAGCTTGAAAGAAAACTACGAGCAGTACTTC. Translated: CASSLKENYEQYF.

This rearrangement joins TRBV5-6 to TRBJ1-4, with 8 nucleotides matching TRBD1. The CDR3 totals 17 residues. V was pared by 0 bases and J by 0 bases, with 4 bases of the junction left unmatched. Germline V gene sequence: CDR1 SGHDT, CDR2 YYEEEE. The CDR3, as DNA: TGTGCCAGCAGCTTGGGACAGGGGACAGCAACTAATGAAAAACTGTTTTTT. Encoded protein: CASSLGQGTATNEKLFF.

The V call is TRBV19, the J call TRBJ2-2; no clear D. V lost 8 bases to trimming and J lost 3 bases, with 13 bases between them. The CDR3 totals 14 residues. The V gene's germline CDR1 is LNHDA and CDR2 SQIVND (reference sequence). The CDR3 DNA is TGTGCCAGTGGGCCGTTTCGGGACACCGGGGAGCTGTTTTTT. This encodes CASGPFRDTGELFF.

A word on this clone: The sample has other DNA sequences that encode this CDR3 too. The rearrangement uses TRBV10-1 and TRBJ2-7, with no clear D. V lost 4 bases and J lost 0, with 7 bases in between. Germline-derived CDR1 and CDR2 are WNHNN and SYGVQD (reference sequence). CDR3 length equals 13 residues. The CDR3 reads CASSGPPSYEQYF. DNA for the CDR3: TGCGCCAGCAGTGGACCCCCCTCCTACGAGCAGTACTTC.

The chain links TRBV28 to TRBJ1-3; no reliable D call. Germline CDR1 is MDHEN and CDR2 is SYDVKM. Between the trimmed V and J ends, which lost 5 bases and 5 bases, there was a span of 7 bases. The CDR3 contains 12 residues. CDR3 sequence: CASSMARNTIYF. The CDR3 bases are TGTGCCAGCAGTATGGCTAGAAACACCATATATTTT.

The V gene is TRBV28, the J gene TRBJ1-2; 8 nucleotides agree with TRBD1. J gave up 11 bases and V 1 base, and 9 bases lay outside the gene matches. The V gene's germline CDR1 is MDHEN and CDR2 SYDVKM. The CDR3 covers 14 residues. CDR3 sequence reads: CASSLFGQGRGYTF. CDR3 coding DNA: TGTGCCAGCAGTTTATTCGGACAGGGTCGTGGTTACACCTTC.

This chain joins TRBV6-5 and TRBJ2-3; no definite D call. CDR3 length: 13 amino acids. CDR1 is MNHEY and CDR2 is SVGAGI in the germline V gene. V lost 2 bases and J 3 bases, leaving 6 bases between the germline ends. The CDR3 region has the DNA TGTGCCAGCAGTTACGCCGAAACAGATACGCAGTATTTT. Its translation is CASSYAETDTQYF.

V is TRBV5-4 and J is TRBJ1-2; 7 nucleotides agree with TRBD1. V dropped 2 bases and J dropped 5; count of bases not matched to a gene: 6. Germline CDR1 reads SGHNT; CDR2 reads YYREEE (reference sequence). This CDR3 spans 14 amino acids. The CDR3 nucleotides are TGTGCCAGCAGCTTAGAGGGGGCGCGATATGGCTACACCTTC. Protein product: CASSLEGARYGYTF.

The sample holds one count of this clone. The CDR3, as DNA: TGCGCCAGCAGCTCCGGGACAGGGGACGGAAACACCATATATTTT. Protein: CASSSGTGDGNTIYF. The genes are TRBV5-1 and TRBJ1-3; 10 bases map to TRBD1. In germline, CDR1 is SGHRS, CDR2 YFSETQ. V dropped 3 bases and J dropped 4; count of bases not matched to a gene: 4. This CDR3 is 15 amino acids long.

This chain links TRBV30 with TRBJ1-5; no firm D call. The V gene's germline CDR1 is GTSNPN and CDR2 SVGIG (reference sequence). Trimming shortened V by 2 bases and J by 5 bases, and 13 bases separated the two germline ends. The CDR3 has 14 amino acids. In DNA form, the CDR3 reads TGTGCCTGGAGTAGGGAACCGGACCATCAGCCCCAGCATTTT. Its translation is CAWSREPDHQPQHF.

The gene calls are TRBV20-1 and TRBJ1-1; TRBD1 might be the D (5 bases). The CDR3 is 11 residues long. CDR1 and CDR2 from the germline V gene are DFQATT and SNEGSKA (reference sequence). With 7 bases removed from V and 5 bases from J, the gap between germline ends came to 11 bases. CDR3 protein: CSVGGGTEAFF. The CDR3 nucleotides read TGCAGTGTTGGGGGGGGGACTGAAGCTTTCTTT.

The chain recombines TRBV6-5 with TRBJ2-7, with D unclear. The ends were cut back, 3 bases at V and 2 bases at J, with 11 bases in the middle. There are 14 residues in the CDR3. Germline loops: CDR1 MNHEY, CDR2 SVGAGI. The CDR3 protein is CASSYLDGTYEQYF. For the CDR3, the DNA is TGTGCCAGCAGTTATCTAGATGGAACCTACGAGCAGTACTTC.

This chain joins TRBV10-3 and TRBJ1-4, with D possibly being TRBD1 (6 bases). Germline CDR1 ENHRY, CDR2 SYGVKD. This CDR3 has 14 amino acids. Trimming took 6 bases from V and 7 from J, leaving 15 bases between them. The CDR3 loop reads CAISPGAIGEKLFF. The CDR3 DNA sequence: TGTGCCATCAGCCCAGGGGCCATCGGTGAAAAACTGTTTTTT.